Listed below are T cell receptor beta chains from one sample, sequenced in a study of molecular identifiers for immune sequencing clone quantification. Via MiXCR, TCRdb re-called the PCR reads, giving one row per CDR3 protein. Of about 640,000 distinct CDR3 sequences in the sample, 15% to 20% were seen once. Material for sequencing was naive CD8+ T cells from blood, with Jurkat cell RNA spiked in. The source of these receptors is a human donor in good health. Some libraries in this study had Jurkat cell RNA spiked in. CDR3s include the opening cysteine and the closing phenylalanine or tryptophan. The D gene is left open where the match is weak. Clone size is shown for a subset of rows, as once, few, many or a class of expanded clone.

>16|TRBV19|NA|many|TRBJ2-5
CASSIGSSRYLETQYF
TGTGCCAGTAGTATAGGGTCTTCTAGGTATCTGGAGACCCAGTACTTC
>16|TRBV7-2|NA|many|TRBJ1-3
CASSSPGEFSGNTIYF
TGTGCCAGCAGCTCGCCCGGGGAGTTCTCTGGAAACACCATATATTTT
>14|TRBV7-9|NA|many|TRBJ2-7
CASSPETAWSEQYF
TGTGCCAGCAGCCCCGAGACAGCCTGGAGCGAGCAGTACTTC
>15|TRBV4-3|NA|many|TRBJ1-2
CASSQESSPNYGYTF
TGCGCCAGCAGCCAAGAGAGTAGTCCTAACTATGGCTACACCTTC
>15|TRBV19|NA|few|TRBJ1-4
CASSIDWGRREKLFF
TGTGCCAGTAGTATAGATTGGGGGCGCCGGGAAAAACTGTTTTTT
>16|TRBV9|TRBD2|NA|TRBJ2-5
CASSGTSGSPQGTQYF
TGTGCCAGCAGCGGGACTAGCGGGAGCCCCCAAGGGACCCAGTACTTC
>13|TRBV5-6|NA|few|TRBJ1-1
CASSLLRETEAFF
TGTGCCAGCAGCTTGTTACGTGAGACTGAAGCTTTCTTT
>15|TRBV4-2|TRBD1|many|TRBJ2-2
CASSQGTGGSGELFF
TGTGCCAGCAGCCAAGGGACAGGGGGCTCCGGGGAGCTGTTTTTT
>18|TRBV3-1|NA|many|TRBJ2-3
CASSQDLWRMEQFDTQYF
TGTGCCAGCAGCCAAGACCTCTGGCGGATGGAGCAATTTGATACGCAGTATTTT
>15|TRBV5-4|TRBD1|many|TRBJ2-2
CASSLEQGYTGELFF
TGTGCCAGCAGCTTAGAACAGGGGTACACCGGGGAGCTGTTTTTT
>15|TRBV7-9|NA|NA|TRBJ2-7
CASSLGLGANYEQYF
TGTGCCAGCAGCTTAGGGCTTGGGGCAAACTACGAGCAGTACTTC
>19|TRBV6-2/TRBV6-3|NA|many|TRBJ2-1
CASSYPPGGAVTSRGEQFF
TGTGCCAGCAGTTACCCCCCTGGGGGCGCCGTGACTAGCCGCGGTGAGCAGTTCTTC
>14|TRBV5-6|TRBD1|many|TRBJ1-5
CASSLGQGLQPQHF
TGTGCCAGCAGCTTGGGACAGGGGTTACAGCCCCAGCATTTT
>14|TRBV15|NA|NA|TRBJ1-2
CATSRARGDWGYAF
TGTGCCACCAGCAGAGCCAGGGGAGATTGGGGCTACGCCTTC
>16|TRBV6-2/TRBV6-3|TRBD2|few|TRBJ2-7
CASTTYEGLSTIEQYF
TGTGCCAGCACCACCTACGAGGGACTATCTACGATTGAGCAGTACTTC
>16|TRBV6-4|NA|few|TRBJ1-6
CASSAKGSSYNSPLHF
TGTGCCAGCAGTGCTAAGGGTAGCTCCTATAATTCACCCCTCCACTTT
>15|TRBV9|NA|NA|TRBJ2-3
CASSGEGVGTDTQYF
TGTGCCAGCAGCGGGGAAGGGGTTGGCACAGATACGCAGTATTTT
>15|TRBV5-6|NA|many|TRBJ2-1
CASSIRDAFYNEQFF
TGTGCCAGCAGTATCCGGGACGCATTTTACAATGAGCAGTTCTTC
>14|TRBV12-3/TRBV12-4|NA|few|TRBJ2-2
CASSFAGAAGELFF
TGTGCCAGCAGTTTCGCGGGGGCAGCCGGGGAGCTGTTTTTT
>12|TRBV6-1|TRBD1|few|TRBJ1-1
CASTTGLTEAFF
TGTGCCAGCACGACAGGGTTAACTGAAGCTTTCTTT
>13|TRBV2|NA|many|TRBJ1-5
CASSEAQGWPQHF
TGTGCCAGCAGTGAAGCGCAAGGTTGGCCCCAGCATTTT
>18|TRBV7-2|TRBD2|NA|TRBJ2-1
CASSLEGLAGPSYNEQFF
TGTGCCAGCAGCTTAGAGGGACTAGCGGGACCAAGTTACAATGAGCAGTTCTTC
>14|TRBV6-5|NA|many|TRBJ2-7
CASSYSRGSGEQYF
TGTGCCAGCAGTTACTCCAGGGGTAGTGGCGAGCAGTACTTC
>17|TRBV28|TRBD1|NA|TRBJ2-7
CASSFRFRDRGPYEQYF
TGTGCCAGCAGTTTCCGGTTCCGGGACAGGGGGCCCTACGAGCAGTACTTC
>14|TRBV10-1|TRBD1|NA|TRBJ1-4
CASPDRTTSEKLFF
TGCGCCAGTCCGGACAGGACGACCTCCGAGAAACTGTTTTTT
>14|TRBV5-5|NA|many|TRBJ1-2
CASSLDASNYGYTF
TGTGCCAGCAGCTTGGATGCGTCTAACTATGGCTACACCTTC
>16|TRBV11-2|TRBD2|few|TRBJ2-7
CASSSDTSASSYEQYF
TGTGCCAGCAGCTCAGATACTAGCGCGAGCTCCTACGAGCAGTACTTC
>13|TRBV27|TRBD1|NA|TRBJ2-1
CVSSSNRGNEQFF
TGTGTCAGCAGTTCTAACAGGGGTAATGAGCAGTTCTTC
>15|TRBV19|NA|once|TRBJ2-7
CASSPRLTVVYEQYF
TGTGCCAGTAGTCCCCGTCTAACAGTAGTCTACGAGCAGTACTTC
>16|TRBV27|TRBD1|many|TRBJ2-5
CASSLIGTGAPETQYF
TGTGCCAGCAGTTTAATTGGGACAGGGGCGCCGGAGACCCAGTACTTC
>13|TRBV6-2/TRBV6-3|NA|NA|TRBJ2-5
CASSYSNRETQHF
TGTGCCAGCAGTTACTCCAATCGGGAGACCCAGCACTTC
>16|TRBV5-1|TRBD2|few|TRBJ2-1
CASSPPPGLVPNEQFF
TGCGCCAGCAGCCCTCCCCCGGGACTAGTCCCCAATGAGCAGTTCTTC
>14|TRBV11-2|NA|NA|TRBJ2-5
CASSSEGWLETQYF
TGTGCCAGCAGCTCCGAGGGGTGGTTAGAGACCCAGTACTTC
>15|TRBV28|NA|many|TRBJ2-5
CASGHNYRDSETQYF
TGTGCCAGCGGACACAACTACAGGGATTCAGAGACCCAGTACTTC
>18|TRBV20-1|TRBD2|NA|TRBJ2-3
CCARVIRSGRVGTDTQYF
TGCTGTGCTAGGGTGATCAGGAGCGGGAGGGTGGGCACAGATACGCAGTATTTT
>17|TRBV27|NA|many|TRBJ2-4
CASSSKSGARGKNIQYF
TGTGCCAGCAGTTCCAAATCCGGGGCCAGGGGCAAAAACATTCAGTACTTC
>17|TRBV27|NA|few|TRBJ2-1
CASSLNQGLPSYNEQFF
TGTGCCAGCAGTTTAAATCAGGGGTTGCCCTCCTACAATGAGCAGTTCTTC
>15|TRBV7-9|NA|many|TRBJ2-5
CASSLERQPQETQYF
TGTGCCAGCAGCTTAGAAAGACAGCCCCAAGAGACCCAGTACTTC
>13|TRBV29-1|NA|many|TRBJ2-7
CSVVQGRSLEQYF
TGCAGCGTTGTACAGGGCAGATCCCTAGAGCAGTACTTC
>15|TRBV6-5|NA|NA|TRBJ2-7
CASSPWQVDPYEQYF
TGTGCCAGCAGTCCGTGGCAGGTCGACCCCTACGAGCAGTACTTC
>18|TRBV29-1|NA|many|TRBJ2-7
CSVEGRYSPGAGTYEQYF
TGCAGCGTTGAGGGGCGATACTCTCCGGGGGCAGGGACCTACGAGCAGTACTTC
>16|TRBV28|TRBD1|many|TRBJ2-1
CASSLGYRGSYNEQFF
TGTGCCAGCAGCTTAGGATACAGGGGTTCCTACAATGAGCAGTTCTTC
>12|TRBV20-1|NA|once|TRBJ1-2
CSAPRASYGYTF
TGCAGTGCTCCCAGGGCTAGCTATGGCTACACCTTC
>16|TRBV19|TRBD2|many|TRBJ2-7
CASSERLAGFVYEQYF
TGTGCCAGTAGTGAGAGACTAGCGGGGTTCGTCTACGAGCAGTACTTC
>14|TRBV28|TRBD1|many|TRBJ1-6
CASSLQGSSSPLHF
TGTGCCAGCAGTCTACAGGGGAGTAGTTCACCCCTCCACTTT
>15|TRBV2|NA|many|TRBJ2-5
CASSEFRELEETQYF
TGTGCCAGCAGTGAATTTCGGGAGCTGGAAGAGACCCAGTACTTC
>14|TRBV11-1|TRBD2|NA|TRBJ2-3
CASSLGASGYTQYF
TGTGCCAGCAGCTTAGGGGCTAGCGGGTATACGCAGTATTTT
>14|TRBV2|TRBD1|NA|TRBJ2-1
CAGTGQDSYNEQFF
TGTGCCGGGACGGGACAGGACTCCTACAATGAGCAGTTCTTC
>16|TRBV4-3|NA|few|TRBJ2-1
CASSQDFDSSYNEQFF
TGCGCCAGCAGCCAAGACTTTGACAGCTCCTACAATGAGCAGTTCTTC
>15|TRBV10-3|NA|NA|TRBJ2-1
CAISEASLTYNEQFF
TGTGCCATCAGTGAGGCAAGCTTAACTTACAATGAGCAGTTCTTC
>17|TRBV3-1|NA|many|TRBJ2-2
CASSPSVPGKNTGELFF
TGTGCCAGCAGCCCCTCAGTTCCGGGAAAGAACACCGGGGAGCTGTTTTTT
>15|TRBV14|NA|many|TRBJ2-5
CASTRGSGNEETQYF
TGTGCCAGCACTCGTGGGTCTGGGAATGAAGAGACCCAGTACTTC
>14|TRBV4-3|NA|few|TRBJ1-1
CASSQGTSNTEAFF
TGCGCCAGCAGCCAGGGCACATCGAACACTGAAGCTTTCTTT
>17|TRBV4-1|NA|many|TRBJ1-1
CASSQVSFAGPGVEAFF
TGCGCCAGCAGCCAAGTTTCGTTTGCAGGGCCGGGAGTAGAAGCTTTCTTT